The entry below gives a single T cell receptor beta chain sequence along with its context. Antigen specificity is unknown. The method was immunoSEQ multiplex PCR; TCRdb's version includes in-frame clones alone and lacks a portion of them. The table includes about 120,000 clones, around 93% detected once. The sample is drawn from a study of T cell responses to AZD1222 COVID-19 vaccine. Whole-study context: Pooling was applied to second doses at about 4 or about 12 weeks. General study findings and limits: Epitopes outside B.1.351 and B.1.1.7 mutated regions reportedly drew nearly half of spike TCRs.

In germline, CDR1 is MNHEY, CDR2 SMNVEV (reference sequence). This CDR3 comprises 15 residues. Trimming cost V 5 bases and J 4 bases; bases outside gene matches: 7. The rearrangement joins TRBV27 to TRBJ1-4, with 7 bases fitting TRBD1. The receptor's source is an adult in good health. The sample here was peripheral blood, taken on day 0 of AZD1222 vaccination. The CDR3 DNA is TGTGCCAGCAGTCCGTGGACAGGTGTTAATGAAAAACTGTTTTTT. Its protein product is CASSPWTGVNEKLFF.